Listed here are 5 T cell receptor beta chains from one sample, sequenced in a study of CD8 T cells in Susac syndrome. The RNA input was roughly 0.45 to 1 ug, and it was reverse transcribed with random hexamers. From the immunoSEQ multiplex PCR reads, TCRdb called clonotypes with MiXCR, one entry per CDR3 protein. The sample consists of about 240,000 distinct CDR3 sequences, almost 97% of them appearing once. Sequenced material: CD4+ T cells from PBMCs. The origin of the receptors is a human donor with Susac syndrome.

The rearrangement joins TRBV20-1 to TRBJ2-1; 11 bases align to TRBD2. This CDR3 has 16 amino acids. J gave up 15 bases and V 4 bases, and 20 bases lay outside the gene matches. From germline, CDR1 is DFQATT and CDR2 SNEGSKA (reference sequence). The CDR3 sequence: CSATIAGGQTWGALFF. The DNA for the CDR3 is TGCAGTGCTACTATAGCGGGAGGGCAGACGTGGGGGGCACTGTTCTTC.

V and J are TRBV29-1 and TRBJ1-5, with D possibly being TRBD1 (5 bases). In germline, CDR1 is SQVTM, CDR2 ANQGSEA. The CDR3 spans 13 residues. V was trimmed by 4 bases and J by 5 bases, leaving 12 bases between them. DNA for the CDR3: TGCAGCGTTGTATCGGGGGTAGATCAGCCCCAGCATTTT. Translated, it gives CSVVSGVDQPQHF. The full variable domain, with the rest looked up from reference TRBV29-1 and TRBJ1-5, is SAVISQKPSRDICQRGTSLTIQCQVDSQVTMMFWYRQQPGQSLTLIATANQGSEATYESGFVIDKFPISRPNLTFSTLTVSNMSPEDSSIYLCSVVSGVDQPQHFGDGTRLSIL.

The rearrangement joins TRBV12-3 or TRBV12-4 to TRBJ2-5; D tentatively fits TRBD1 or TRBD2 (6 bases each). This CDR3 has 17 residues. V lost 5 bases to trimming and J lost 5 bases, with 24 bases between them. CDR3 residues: CASSPQTGTRSGETQYF. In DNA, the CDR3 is TGTGCCAGCAGTCCCCAAACCGGGACAAGGAGCGGGGAGACCCAGTACTTC.

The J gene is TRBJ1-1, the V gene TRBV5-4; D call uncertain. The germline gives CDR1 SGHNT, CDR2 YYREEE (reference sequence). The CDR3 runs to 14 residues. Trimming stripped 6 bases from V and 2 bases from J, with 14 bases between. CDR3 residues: CASNPSPSNTEAFF. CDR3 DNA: TGTGCCAGCAATCCCTCTCCCTCAAACACTGAAGCTTTCTTT. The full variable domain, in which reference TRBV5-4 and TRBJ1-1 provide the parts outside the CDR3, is ETGVTQSPTHLIKTRGQQVTLRCSSQSGHNTVSWYQQALGQGPQFIFQYYREEENGRGNFPPRFSGLQFPNYSSELNVNALELDDSALYLCASNPSPSNTEAFFGQGTRLTVV.

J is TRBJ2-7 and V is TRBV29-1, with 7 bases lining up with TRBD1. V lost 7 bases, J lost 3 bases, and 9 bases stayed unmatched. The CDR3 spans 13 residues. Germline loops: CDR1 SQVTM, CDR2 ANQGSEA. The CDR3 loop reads CSADSGQNYEQYF. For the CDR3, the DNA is TGCAGCGCCGACTCGGGACAGAACTACGAGCAGTACTTC.